This T cell receptor (beta chain) was recovered during a study of shared clonotypes between healthy human individuals. Study context: Sampling drew on donors who were a couple of women and a few men aged 18 to 49.

V lost 6 bases, J lost 0 bases, and 24 bases lay in between. The CDR3 is 20 amino acids. Germline V gives CDR1 MDHEN, CDR2 SYDVKM. Naive-designated CD8 cells lacked CD45RO, were positively enriched for CCR7, and omitted terminally differentiated effector memory CD45RA+ cells. In the authors' methods: Junction-only immunoSEQ data arrived without quality scores, meaning filtering differed. Generated by immunoSEQ multiplex PCR, the TCRdb table keeps only in-frame clones and is missing some. D and trimming come from the DNA, and the V and J calls and clone size come from that table. The data contain about 2.1 million clones, approximately 94% of them singletons.

This sequence was found in a man between 18 and 35 years old in good health. Some clones in this sample may be carry-over from other donors' samples. The chain couples TRBV28 to TRBJ2-6; unclear D gene. Material for sequencing was naive CD8+ T cells from PBMCs. The CDR3 reads CASSHPPARFASSGANVLTF. The CDR3 region has the DNA TGTGCCAGCAGCCATCCCCCGGCCCGCTTTGCATCCTCTGGGGCCAACGTCCTGACTTTC.